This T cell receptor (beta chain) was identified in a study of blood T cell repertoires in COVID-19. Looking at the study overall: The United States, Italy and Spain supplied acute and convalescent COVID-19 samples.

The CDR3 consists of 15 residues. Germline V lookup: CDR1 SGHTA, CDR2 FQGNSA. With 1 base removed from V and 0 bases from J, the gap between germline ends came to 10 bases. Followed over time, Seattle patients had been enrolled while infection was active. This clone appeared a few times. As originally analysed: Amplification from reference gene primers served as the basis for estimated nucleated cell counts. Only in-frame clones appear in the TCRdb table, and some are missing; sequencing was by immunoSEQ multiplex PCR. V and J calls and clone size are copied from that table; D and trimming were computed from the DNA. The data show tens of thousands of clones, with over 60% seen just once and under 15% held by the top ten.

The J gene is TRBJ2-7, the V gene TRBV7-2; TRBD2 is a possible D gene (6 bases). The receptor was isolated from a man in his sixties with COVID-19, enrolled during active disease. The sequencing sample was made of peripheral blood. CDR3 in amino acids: CASSLDIGSSYEQYF. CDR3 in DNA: TGTGCCAGCAGCTTAGACATCGGGAGCTCCTACGAGCAGTACTTC.